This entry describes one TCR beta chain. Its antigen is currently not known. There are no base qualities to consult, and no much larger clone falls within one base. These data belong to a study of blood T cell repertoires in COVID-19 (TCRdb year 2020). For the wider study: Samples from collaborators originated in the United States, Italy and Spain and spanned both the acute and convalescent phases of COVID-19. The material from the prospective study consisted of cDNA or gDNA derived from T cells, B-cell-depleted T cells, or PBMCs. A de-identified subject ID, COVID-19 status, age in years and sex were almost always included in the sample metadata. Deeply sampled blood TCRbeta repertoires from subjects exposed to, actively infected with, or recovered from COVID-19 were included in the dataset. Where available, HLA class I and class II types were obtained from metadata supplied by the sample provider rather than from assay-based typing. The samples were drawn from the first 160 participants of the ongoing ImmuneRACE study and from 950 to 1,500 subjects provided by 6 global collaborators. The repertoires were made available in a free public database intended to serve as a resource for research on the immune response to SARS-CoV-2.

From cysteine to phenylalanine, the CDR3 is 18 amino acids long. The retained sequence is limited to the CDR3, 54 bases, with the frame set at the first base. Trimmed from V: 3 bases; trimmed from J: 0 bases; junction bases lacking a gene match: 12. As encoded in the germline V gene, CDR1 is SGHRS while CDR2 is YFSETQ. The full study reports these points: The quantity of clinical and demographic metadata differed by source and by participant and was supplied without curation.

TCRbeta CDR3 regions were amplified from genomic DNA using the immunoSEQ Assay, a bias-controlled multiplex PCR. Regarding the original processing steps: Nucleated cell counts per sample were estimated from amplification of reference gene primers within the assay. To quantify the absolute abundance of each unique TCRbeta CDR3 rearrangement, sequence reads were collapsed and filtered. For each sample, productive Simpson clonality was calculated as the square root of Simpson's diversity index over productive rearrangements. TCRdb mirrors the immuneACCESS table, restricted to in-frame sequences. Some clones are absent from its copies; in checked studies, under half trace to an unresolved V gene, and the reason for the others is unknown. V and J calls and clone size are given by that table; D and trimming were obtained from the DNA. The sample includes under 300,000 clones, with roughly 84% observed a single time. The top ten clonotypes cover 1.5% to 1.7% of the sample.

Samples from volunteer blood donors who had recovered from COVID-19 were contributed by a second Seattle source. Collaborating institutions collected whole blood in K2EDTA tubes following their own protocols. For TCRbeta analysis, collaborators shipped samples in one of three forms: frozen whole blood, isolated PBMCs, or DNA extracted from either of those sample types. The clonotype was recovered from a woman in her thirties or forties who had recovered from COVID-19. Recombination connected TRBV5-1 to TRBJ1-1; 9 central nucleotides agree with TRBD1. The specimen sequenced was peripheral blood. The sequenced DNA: TGCGCCAGCAGCTGGAGGGGGACAGGGCCCACCATGAACACTGAAGCTTTCTTT. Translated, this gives CASSWRGTGPTMNTEAFF.